The 15 T cell receptor beta chains below were found in one sample sequenced in a study of cytomegalovirus exposure and HLA in healthy donors. Profiled with immunoSEQ multiplex PCR; TCRdb holds only in-frame clones, not every one. The data show more than 110,000 clones, 80% to 90% seen once. Sequenced sample: PBMCs. The source of these receptors is a man between 18 and 29 years old in good health and CMV-seronegative.

The V and J genes are TRBV29-1 and TRBJ2-7, with TRBD1 matching 7 bases. In germline, CDR1 is SQVTM, CDR2 ANQGSEA. There are 12 residues in the CDR3. The V and J ends lost 3 bases and 3 bases, in that order; junction bases with no gene match: 2. The CDR3 loop is CSVEGTVYEQYF. The CDR3, as DNA: TGCAGCGTTGAGGGGACAGTCTACGAGCAGTACTTC.

The chain has TRBV5-4 and TRBJ2-5; possible D gene TRBD1, 6 bases. This CDR3 spans 13 amino acids. Trimming pared 3 bases from V and 5 bases from J, leaving 11 bases between. Germline CDR1 and CDR2: SGHNT and YYREEE (reference sequence). CDR3 sequence reads: CASSSGTSETQYF. DNA of the CDR3: TGTGCCAGCAGCTCAGGGACATCGGAGACCCAGTACTTC.

The J gene is TRBJ2-7, the V gene TRBV7-9, with D perhaps matching TRBD1 (6 bases). The length of the CDR3 is 15 residues. Per the germline V gene, CDR1 is SEHNR and CDR2 is FQNEAQ (reference sequence). Trimming removed 5 bases at V and 2 bases at J, with 16 bases between. The DNA of the CDR3 is TGTGCCAGCAGCCCCCCCTTCCAGGGGCCCTACGAGCAGTACTTC. Its translation: CASSPPFQGPYEQYF.

V gene TRBV7-2 combines with J gene TRBJ2-7; tentative D call: TRBD2 (6 bases). The CDR3 extends over 14 amino acids. V gave up 1 base and J gave up 2 bases, with 9 bases separating them. Germline V gene sequence: CDR1 SGHTA, CDR2 FQGNSA. The CDR3 DNA sequence: TGTGCCAGCAGCTTAGGGTGGGGGGCCTACGAGCAGTACTTC. It yields the protein CASSLGWGAYEQYF.

This chain joins TRBV27 and TRBJ2-7; D call uncertain. Trimming removed 3 bases from V and 1 base from J, with 19 bases in between. This CDR3 region has 17 residues. Per germline, CDR1 MNHEY and CDR2 SMNVEV (reference sequence). The CDR3 region is CASSFWPQRDPSYEQYF. As DNA, the CDR3 is TGTGCCAGCAGTTTCTGGCCGCAGCGAGACCCGTCCTACGAGCAGTACTTC.

This chain joins TRBV13 and TRBJ2-2, with a weak D call TRBD1 (6 bases). Germline V gene data show CDR1 as PRHDT and CDR2 as FYEKMQ (reference sequence). This CDR3 comprises 12 residues. The V and J ends lost 6 bases and 10 bases respectively, with 12 bases between them. DNA of the CDR3: TGTGCCAGCAGTGGACAGTTCCTGGAGCTGTTTTTT. Amino acids: CASSGQFLELFF.

CDR3 sequence: CASSQGGTYNEQFF. DNA of the CDR3: TGCGCCAGCAGCCAAGGGGGCACCTACAATGAGCAGTTCTTC. The chain recombines TRBV4-1 with TRBJ2-1; TRBD1 might be the D (5 bases). The CDR3 loop spans 14 amino acids. V was clipped by 1 base and J by 2 bases, with 6 bases between them. In germline, CDR1 is MGHRA, CDR2 YSYEKL.

In nucleotides, the CDR3 is TGTGCCAGCAGCTATCTACAGGGTAACGACGAGCAGTACTTC. It specifies CASSYLQGNDEQYF. The chain recombines TRBV5-5 with TRBJ2-7; the D gene is possibly TRBD1 (6 bases). Germline V gene data show CDR1 as SGHKS and CDR2 as YYEKEE (reference sequence). Trimming removed 3 bases from V and 5 bases from J, with 15 bases in between. The CDR3 sequence is 14 residues long.

This clone occurred a few times. The chain combines TRBV25-1 with TRBJ1-6; D is unresolved. Per the germline V gene, CDR1 is MGHDK and CDR2 is SYGVNS. With 4 bases removed from V and 8 bases from J, the gap between germline ends came to 15 bases. This CDR3 spans 15 amino acids. The CDR3 nucleotides read TGTGCCAGCAGTGTCGAGAGAGGGCTTCATTCACCCCTCCACTTT. This encodes CASSVERGLHSPLHF.

This clone was seen a single time. The V and J genes are TRBV15 and TRBJ2-7; TRBD1 is a possible D gene (5 bases). V lost 1 base and J lost 6, with 13 bases in between. This CDR3 has 14 amino acids. The germline CDR1 and CDR2 sequences are LNHNV and YYDKDF (reference sequence). As DNA, the CDR3 is TGTGCCACCAGCAGAGCCCAGGGATCGGTCGAGCAGTACTTC. Protein sequence: CATSRAQGSVEQYF.

The J gene is TRBJ1-1, the V gene TRBV9; D perhaps matches TRBD1 (5 bases). V shed 6 bases and J shed 0 bases, with 12 bases lying between them. Germline-derived CDR1 and CDR2 are SGDLS and YYNGEE. The CDR3 runs to 14 residues. This CDR3 is CASTTGVMNTEAFF. CDR3 in DNA: TGTGCCAGCACCACGGGGGTCATGAACACTGAAGCTTTCTTT.

Written as DNA, the CDR3 is TGTGCCAGCAGTGAGCTAGCGGGGGGGACCGGGGAGCTGTTTTTT. It encodes CASSELAGGTGELFF. The V call is TRBV6-1, the J call TRBJ2-2, with 12 positions matching TRBD2. Germline CDR1 and CDR2: MNHNS and SASEGT. There are 15 residues in the CDR3. V lost 3 bases and J lost 5; bases outside the gene matches: 1.

This sequence joins TRBV5-1 and TRBJ2-1; tentative D call: TRBD2 (7 bases). This CDR3 contains 18 residues. Trimming removed 4 bases at V and 8 bases at J, with 28 bases between. The V gene's germline CDR1 is SGHRS and CDR2 YFSETQ. CDR3 loop: CASSGRGALIHTSDEQFF. The CDR3 DNA reads TGCGCCAGCAGCGGGAGGGGGGCTTTAATCCACACATCCGATGAGCAGTTCTTC.

The rearrangement joins TRBV7-9 to TRBJ2-1; 10 bases are a match to TRBD1. The CDR3 sequence is 15 residues long. The germline V gene has CDR1 SEHNR and CDR2 FQNEAQ (reference sequence). V lost 4 bases and J lost 3; bases outside the gene matches: 3. CDR3 loop: CASSYGTGVYNEQFF. The DNA for the CDR3 is TGTGCCAGCAGCTACGGGACAGGGGTCTACAATGAGCAGTTCTTC.

J is TRBJ1-2 and V is TRBV27, with TRBD1 matching 7 bases. V trimming: 2 bases; J trimming: 1 base; junction bases outside the gene matches: 4. CDR1 MNHEY and CDR2 SMNVEV come from the germline V gene (reference sequence). The CDR3 contains 15 residues. The CDR3 DNA reads TGTGCCAGCAGTTTAGTGCCAGGGGGTAACTATGGCTACACCTTC. Translation gives CASSLVPGGNYGYTF.